This paragraph reports one TCR beta chain. The data originate from a study of Ad26.COV2.S vaccination and SARS-CoV-2 variants. CDR3 length: 14 residues. Trimming pared 4 bases from V and 2 bases from J, leaving 13 bases between. Germline loops: CDR1 SGHNT, CDR2 YYREEE (reference sequence). Profiling relied on immunoSEQ multiplex PCR, and the TCRdb table lists in-frame clones only, not all of them. The table has roughly 450,000 clones, more than 80% seen once; the top ten hold 12%. The treatment was: roughly 20 received Ad26.COV2.S at low or high dose, single or two shots; 5 received placebo; per-sample allocation not given. The samples were gathered on day 63 after the first injection of vaccine or placebo.

This sequence was found in a person aged 18-60 years who received the Ad26.COV2.S COVID-19 vaccine or a placebo. V is TRBV5-4 and J is TRBJ2-7; D is unclear. Sequencing used peripheral blood, obtained in a trial of Ad26.COV2.S vaccine versus placebo. The CDR3 here is CASSSPEMTYEQYF. The CDR3 DNA reads TGTGCCAGCAGCAGTCCCGAGATGACCTACGAGCAGTACTTC.